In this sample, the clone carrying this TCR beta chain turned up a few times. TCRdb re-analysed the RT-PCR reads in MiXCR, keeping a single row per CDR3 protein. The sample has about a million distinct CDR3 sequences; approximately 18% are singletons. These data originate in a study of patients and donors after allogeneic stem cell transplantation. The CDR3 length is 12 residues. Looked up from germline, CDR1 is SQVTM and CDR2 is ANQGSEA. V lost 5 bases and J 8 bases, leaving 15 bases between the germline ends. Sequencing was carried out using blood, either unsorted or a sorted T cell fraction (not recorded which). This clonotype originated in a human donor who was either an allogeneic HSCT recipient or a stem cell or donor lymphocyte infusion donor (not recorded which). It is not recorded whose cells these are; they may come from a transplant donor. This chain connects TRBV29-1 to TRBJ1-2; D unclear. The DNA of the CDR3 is TGCAGCGTTTTAACTTACCCTCGAGGCTACACCTTC. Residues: CSVLTYPRGYTF.